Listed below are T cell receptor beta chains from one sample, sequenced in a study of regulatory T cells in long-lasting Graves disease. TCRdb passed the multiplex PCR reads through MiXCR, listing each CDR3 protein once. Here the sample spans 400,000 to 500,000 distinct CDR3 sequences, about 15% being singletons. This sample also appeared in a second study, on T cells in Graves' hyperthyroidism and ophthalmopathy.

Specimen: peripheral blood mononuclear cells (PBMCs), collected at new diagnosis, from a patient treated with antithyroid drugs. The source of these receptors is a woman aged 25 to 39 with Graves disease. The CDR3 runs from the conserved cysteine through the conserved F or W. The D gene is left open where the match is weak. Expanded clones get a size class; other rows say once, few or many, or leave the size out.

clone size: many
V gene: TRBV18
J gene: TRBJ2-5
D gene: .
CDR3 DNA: TGTGCCAGCTCACCGCCAGAAGGAGAGACCCAGTACTTC
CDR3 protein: CASSPPEGETQYF

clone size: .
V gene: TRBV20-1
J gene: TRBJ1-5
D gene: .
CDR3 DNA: TGCAGTGCTAGAGTTACGACAGGAAGGAATCAGCCCCAGCATTTT
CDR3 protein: CSARVTTGRNQPQHF

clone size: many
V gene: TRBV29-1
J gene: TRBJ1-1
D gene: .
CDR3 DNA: TGCAGCGTTGAATTGTGGGCCCAGAACACTGAAGCTTTCTTT
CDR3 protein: CSVELWAQNTEAFF

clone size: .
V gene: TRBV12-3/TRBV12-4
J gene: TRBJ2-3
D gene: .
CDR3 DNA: TGTGCCAGCTTTTCAAGGCGTGCAGATACGCAGTATTTT
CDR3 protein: CASFSRRADTQYF

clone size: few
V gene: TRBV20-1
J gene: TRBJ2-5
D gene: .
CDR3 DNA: TGCAGTGCTAGTCAGGGAGAAGAGACCCAGTACTTC
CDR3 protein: CSASQGEETQYF

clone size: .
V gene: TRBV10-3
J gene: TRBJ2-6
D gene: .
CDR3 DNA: TGTGCCATCAGTGGCAGCGGAGCGAGCTCTGGGGCCAACGTCCTGACTTTC
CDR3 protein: CAISGSGASSGANVLTF

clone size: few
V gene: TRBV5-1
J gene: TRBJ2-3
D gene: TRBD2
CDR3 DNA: TGCGCCAGCAGCTTGGCGGGGTTTAGCGGGAGCACAGATACGCAGTATTTT
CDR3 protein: CASSLAGFSGSTDTQYF

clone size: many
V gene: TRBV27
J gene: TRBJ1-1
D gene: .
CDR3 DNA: TGTGCCAGCAGATATTTAAGGGAAGCTTTCTTT
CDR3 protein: CASRYLREAFF

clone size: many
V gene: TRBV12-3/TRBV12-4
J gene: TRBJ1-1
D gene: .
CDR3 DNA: TGTGCCAGCAGGGCGTACACTGAAGCTTTCTTT
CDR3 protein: CASRAYTEAFF

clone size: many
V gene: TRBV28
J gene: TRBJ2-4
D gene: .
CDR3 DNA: TGTGCCAGCAGTTCCCCGGGGGCTGCCAAAAACATTCAGTACTTC
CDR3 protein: CASSSPGAAKNIQYF

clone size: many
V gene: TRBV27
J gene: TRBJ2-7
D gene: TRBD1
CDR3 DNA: TGTGCCAGCAGTCCAGCCGGGACAGACTACGAGCAGTACTTC
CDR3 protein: CASSPAGTDYEQYF

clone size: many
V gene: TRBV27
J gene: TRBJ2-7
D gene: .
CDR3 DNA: TGTGCCAGCAGGAGTGGAGGGCTAGCGAGCTCCTACGAGCAGTACTTC
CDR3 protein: CASRSGGLASSYEQYF

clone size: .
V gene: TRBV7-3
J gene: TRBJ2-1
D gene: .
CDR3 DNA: TGTGCCAGCAGCTTCGCCAGGGGTTCCTACAATGAGCAGTTCTTC
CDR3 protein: CASSFARGSYNEQFF

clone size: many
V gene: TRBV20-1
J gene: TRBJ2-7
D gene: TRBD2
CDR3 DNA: TGCAGTGTGAGGACTATGGCGGGAGTTTACGAGCAGTACTTC
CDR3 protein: CSVRTMAGVYEQYF

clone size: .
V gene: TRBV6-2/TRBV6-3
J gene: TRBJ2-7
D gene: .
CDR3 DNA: TGTGCCAGCAGTTACCGGAGCCCCTCCTACGAGCAGTACTTC
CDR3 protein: CASSYRSPSYEQYF

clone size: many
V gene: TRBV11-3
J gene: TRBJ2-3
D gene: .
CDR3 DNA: TGTGCCAGCAGCTTATCGGAAAATGGGGCAGATACGCAGTATTTT
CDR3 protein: CASSLSENGADTQYF

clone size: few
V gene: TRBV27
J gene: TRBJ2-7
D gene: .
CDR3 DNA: TGTGCCAGCAGCGACCGGTACGGCTACGAGCAGTACTTC
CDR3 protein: CASSDRYGYEQYF

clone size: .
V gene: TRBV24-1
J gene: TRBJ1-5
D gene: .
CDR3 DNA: TGTGCCACCAGTATGCAGGGCAATCAGCCCCAGCATTTT
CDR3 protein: CATSMQGNQPQHF

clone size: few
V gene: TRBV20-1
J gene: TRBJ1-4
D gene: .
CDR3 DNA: TGCAGTGCTAGAGATCGTGGGGGTACTAATGAAAAACTGTTTTTT
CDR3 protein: CSARDRGGTNEKLFF

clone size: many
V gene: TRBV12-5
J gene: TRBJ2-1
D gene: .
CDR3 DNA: TGTGCCAGCAGCTCCGGGTCCTACAATGAGCAGTTCTTC
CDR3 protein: CASSSGSYNEQFF

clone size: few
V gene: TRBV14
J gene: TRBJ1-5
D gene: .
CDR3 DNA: TGTGCCAGCAGCCGCGGATACAATCAGCCCCAGCATTTT
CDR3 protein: CASSRGYNQPQHF

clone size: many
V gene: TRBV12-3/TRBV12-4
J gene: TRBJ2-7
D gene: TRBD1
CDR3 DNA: TGTGCCAGCAGCCCTTCCTCCGGGACAGGGATGTACGAGCAGTACTTC
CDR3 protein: CASSPSSGTGMYEQYF

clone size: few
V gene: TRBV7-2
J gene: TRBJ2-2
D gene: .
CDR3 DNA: TGTGCCAGCAGCTTCGACATGTTCCGGGAGCTGTTTTTT
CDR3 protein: CASSFDMFRELFF

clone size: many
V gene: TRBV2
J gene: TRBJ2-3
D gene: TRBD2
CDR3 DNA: TGTGCCAGCAGTACAGGACTAGCGGGGAATGTGGATACGCAGTATTTT
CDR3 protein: CASSTGLAGNVDTQYF

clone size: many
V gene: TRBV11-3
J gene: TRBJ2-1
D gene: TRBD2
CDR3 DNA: TGTGCCAGCAGCTTTGCGGGAGGGGGCTCCTACAATGAGCAGTTCTTC
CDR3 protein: CASSFAGGGSYNEQFF

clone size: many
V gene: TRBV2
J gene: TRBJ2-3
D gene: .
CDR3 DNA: TGTGCCAGCAGGGGCCCCCTCGGTCGGACCACAGATACGCAGTATTTT
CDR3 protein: CASRGPLGRTTDTQYF

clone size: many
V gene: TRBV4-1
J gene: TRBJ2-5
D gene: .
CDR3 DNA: TGCGCCAGCAGCCAATTCATGGGCCTAGATGGGACCCAGTACTTC
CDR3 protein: CASSQFMGLDGTQYF

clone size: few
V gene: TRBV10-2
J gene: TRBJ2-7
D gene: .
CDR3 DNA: TGCGCCAGCAGTGGTGGAGACAAAGACTTC
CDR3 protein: CASSGGDKDF

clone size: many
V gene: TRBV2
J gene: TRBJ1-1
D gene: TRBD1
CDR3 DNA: TGTGCCAGCACCTATTCCGGGACAGAGAACACTGAAGCTTTCTTT
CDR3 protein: CASTYSGTENTEAFF

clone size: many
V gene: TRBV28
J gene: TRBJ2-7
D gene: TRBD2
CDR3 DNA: TGTGCCAGCGCTCTCAGCGGGAGGGCCTACGAGCAGTACTTC
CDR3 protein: CASALSGRAYEQYF

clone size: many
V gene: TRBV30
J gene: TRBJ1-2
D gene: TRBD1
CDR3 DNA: TGTGCCTGGACCTGGGACAGCTCGGGGGGCTACACCTTC
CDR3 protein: CAWTWDSSGGYTF

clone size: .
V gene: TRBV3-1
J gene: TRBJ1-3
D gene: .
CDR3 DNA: TGTGGCAGCAGCCCGAAGTCTTCGTGGGGGGCGGGAGGAAACACCATATATTTT
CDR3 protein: CGSSPKSSWGAGGNTIYF

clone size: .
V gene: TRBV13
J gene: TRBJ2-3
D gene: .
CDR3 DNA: TGTGCCAGCAGCCGGGAGACAGGGACTAGCACAGATACGCAGTATTTT
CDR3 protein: CASSRETGTSTDTQYF

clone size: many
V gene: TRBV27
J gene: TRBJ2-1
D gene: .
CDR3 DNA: TGTGCCAGCAGTTTCCCGATCCAGGGGGGGCCCTACAATGAGCAGTTCTTC
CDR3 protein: CASSFPIQGGPYNEQFF

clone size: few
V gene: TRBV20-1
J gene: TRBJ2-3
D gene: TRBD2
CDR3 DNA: TGCAGTGCTAGTCAGACTAGCGGGAGGTTCAGGTCTACGCAGTATTTT
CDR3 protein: CSASQTSGRFRSTQYF

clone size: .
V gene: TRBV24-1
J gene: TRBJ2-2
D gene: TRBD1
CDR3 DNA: TGTGCCACCAGTGATGCGTTCTCGATGAGGGACAGGGGGCCGAACACCGGGGAGCTGTTTTTT
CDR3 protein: CATSDAFSMRDRGPNTGELFF

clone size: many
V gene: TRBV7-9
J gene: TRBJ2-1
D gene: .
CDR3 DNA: TGTGCCAGCAGATCTAAACCGACCGGGACTTTGAGCAATGAGCAGTTCTTC
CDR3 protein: CASRSKPTGTLSNEQFF

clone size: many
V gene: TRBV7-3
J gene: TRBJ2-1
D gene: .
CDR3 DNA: TGTGCCAGCAGCTTAAGTGCCCGGGATGAGCAGTTCTTC
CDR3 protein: CASSLSARDEQFF

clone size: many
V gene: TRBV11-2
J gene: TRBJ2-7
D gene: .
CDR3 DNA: TGTGCCAGCAGCTCCCCGGGAGTTGGGCCCTTCTACGAGCAGTACTTC
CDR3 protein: CASSSPGVGPFYEQYF

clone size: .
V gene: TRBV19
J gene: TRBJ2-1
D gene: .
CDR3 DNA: TGTGCCAGTAGTGCACAGGGATGGGGAGGGTACAATGAGCAGTTCTTC
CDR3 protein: CASSAQGWGGYNEQFF

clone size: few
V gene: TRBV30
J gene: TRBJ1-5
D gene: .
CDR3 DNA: TGTGCCTGGAGTGCGGACAGAACAGACTTTAGCAATCAGCCCCAGCATTTT
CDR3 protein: CAWSADRTDFSNQPQHF

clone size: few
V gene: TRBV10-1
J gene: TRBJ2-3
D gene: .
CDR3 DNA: TGCGCCAGCAGTGAGTTTTCCGGGAGCACAGATACGCAGTATTTT
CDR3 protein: CASSEFSGSTDTQYF

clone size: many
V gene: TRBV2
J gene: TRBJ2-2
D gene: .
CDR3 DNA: TGTGCCAGCAGCCCCGGCAGTTCGAGGAACACCGGGGAGCTGTTTTTT
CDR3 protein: CASSPGSSRNTGELFF

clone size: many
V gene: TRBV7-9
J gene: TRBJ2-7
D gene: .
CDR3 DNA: TGTGCCAGCAGCCACCGCGGGGCCTACGAGCAGTACTTC
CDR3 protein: CASSHRGAYEQYF

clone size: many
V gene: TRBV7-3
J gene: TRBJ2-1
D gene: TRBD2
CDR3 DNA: TGTGCCATCAAGGGACTAGCGGGATACAATGAGCAGTTCTTC
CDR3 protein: CAIKGLAGYNEQFF

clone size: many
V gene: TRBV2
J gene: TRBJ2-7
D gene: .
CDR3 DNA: TGTGCCAGCATGAGGACAGGAGGTCTAGCGGACGAGCAGTACTTC
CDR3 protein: CASMRTGGLADEQYF

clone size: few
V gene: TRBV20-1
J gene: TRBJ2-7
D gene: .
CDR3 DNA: TGCAGTGCTAGAGTGGACTCACCCTACGAGCAGTACTTC
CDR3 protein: CSARVDSPYEQYF